The T cell receptor (beta chain) under discussion was sequenced for a study of control samples from healthy donors and cancer patients (dated by TCRdb to the early 2020s). Libraries were built with the immunoSEQ multiplex PCR assay. TCRdb stores this immuneACCESS table with in-frame sequences only. Part of the clones is absent; in the studies checked, under half of the shortfall reflects unresolved V genes, and no reason is known for the rest. The sample data list about 170,000 clones, and 93% of these were observed just once. The leading ten clones occupy over 3.5% of the sample. The table lists this clone with a count of one. Its recognized antigen is unknown. Base-call qualities are not available, and no considerably larger clone is one nucleotide away. CDR1 is given as SEHNR and CDR2 as FQNEAQ, both from the germline V gene (reference sequence). Reading from cysteine to phenylalanine, the CDR3 counts 17 amino acids. Just the 51-base CDR3 DNA is kept, in frame starting at base 1. The V and J ends are trimmed by 2 bases and 3 bases, leaving 17 bases between them.

Sequenced sample: blood. Recombination connected TRBV7-9 to TRBJ2-1, and TRBD1 may be the D gene, going by 5 matching bases. The sequence was collected from a woman aged 60 to 75 in good health. The CDR3 has the sequence CASSLFSWQGIYNEQFF. The bases read TGTGCCAGCAGCTTATTCAGTTGGCAGGGAATCTACAATGAGCAGTTCTTC.